This is a list of T cell receptor beta chains from one sample in a study of neoadjuvant anti-PD-1 for oral cavity cancer. Here immunoSEQ multiplex PCR was the method, and the copy in TCRdb shows in-frame clones only, minus some. The table has about 14,000 clones, approximately 70% seen once. The specimen was PBMCs, collected before nivolumab (anti-PD-1) treatment. Every receptor here comes from a person between 40 and 85 years old with oral cavity squamous cell carcinoma. The CDR3 runs from the conserved cysteine through the conserved F or W. The order of the fields is V gene, J gene, D gene, clone size, CDR3 protein, CDR3 DNA. D genes are given only for firm matches. Not every row has a clone size; where given, it reads once, few, many or a size class.

TRBV4-1	TRBJ2-7	TRBD2	.	CASSPPLAGPYEQYF	TGCGCCAGCAGCCCCCCGCTAGCGGGTCCCTACGAGCAGTACTTC
TRBV28	TRBJ1-4	.	few	CASSSDATIHNEKLFF	TGTGCCAGCAGTTCCGACGCTACGATACATAATGAAAAACTGTTTTTT
TRBV10-2	TRBJ2-7	.	.	CASSLWGEVTYEQYF	TGCGCCAGCAGCCTCTGGGGGGAGGTCACCTACGAGCAGTACTTC
TRBV19	TRBJ2-5	.	.	CASSIERVEAETQYF	TGTGCCAGTAGTATAGAGAGGGTCGAGGCAGAGACCCAGTACTTC
TRBV25-1	TRBJ1-2	.	.	CASQEGGVYGYTF	TGTGCCAGCCAAGAGGGGGGGGTCTATGGCTACACCTTC
TRBV7-7	TRBJ2-1	TRBD2	.	CASSPGTSGWDEQFF	TGTGCCAGCAGCCCCGGGACTAGCGGGTGGGATGAGCAGTTCTTC
TRBV6-5	TRBJ2-7	.	once	CASSYGGGSLFYEQYF	TGTGCCAGCAGTTACGGGGGCGGGAGTCTGTTCTACGAGCAGTACTTC
TRBV29-1	TRBJ1-2	.	.	CSVDGAGRMIGYTF	TGCAGCGTTGACGGGGCAGGGCGGATGATTGGCTACACCTTC
TRBV15	TRBJ2-3	.	.	CATSRDGAGTDTQYF	TGTGCCACCAGCAGAGATGGGGCTGGCACAGATACGCAGTATTTT
TRBV9	TRBJ2-1	.	.	CASSPHPEGSSYNEQFF	TGTGCCAGCAGCCCCCACCCGGAGGGAAGCTCCTACAATGAGCAGTTCTTC
TRBV9	TRBJ2-1	.	.	CASSYGTDYNEQFF	TGTGCCAGCAGCTACGGGACGGATTACAATGAGCAGTTCTTC
TRBV9	TRBJ1-4	TRBD1	.	CASSAPDRGAGTNEKLFF	TGTGCCAGCAGCGCTCCCGACAGGGGAGCTGGTACTAATGAAAAACTGTTTTTT
TRBV19	TRBJ1-5	TRBD1	.	CASSRTTGGDHQPQHF	TGTGCCAGTAGTAGAACGACAGGGGGCGATCATCAGCCCCAGCATTTT
TRBV5-8	TRBJ2-1	TRBD1	.	CASSPGTVKQFF	TGTGCCAGCAGTCCCGGGACAGTTAAGCAGTTCTTC
TRBV9	TRBJ1-6	.	.	CASSVDIVDSYNSPLHF	TGTGCCAGCAGCGTAGACATAGTAGACTCCTATAATTCACCCCTCCACTTT
TRBV4-1	TRBJ1-4	.	.	CASSQDEPGVWEKLFF	TGCGCCAGCAGCCAAGATGAACCAGGGGTGTGGGAAAAACTGTTTTTT
TRBV7-3	TRBJ2-3	TRBD1	few	CASSSDRGPTDTQYF	TGTGCCAGCAGCTCGGACAGGGGTCCCACAGATACGCAGTATTTT
TRBV7-8	TRBJ1-5	.	few	CASSLGGAGSHQPQHF	TGTGCCAGCAGCTTAGGGGGCGCGGGGAGTCATCAGCCCCAGCATTTT
TRBV14	TRBJ2-1	TRBD2	.	CASSPSGGAHNEQFF	TGTGCCAGCAGCCCTAGCGGGGGGGCACACAATGAGCAGTTCTTC
TRBV2	TRBJ2-7	TRBD2	few	CASSFGLAGDEQYF	TGTGCCAGCAGTTTCGGACTAGCCGGCGACGAGCAGTACTTC
TRBV5-8	TRBJ2-5	TRBD2	.	CASSSLGTSVQETQYF	TGTGCCAGCAGCTCCCTAGGGACTAGCGTACAAGAGACCCAGTACTTC
TRBV5-6	TRBJ2-7	.	few	CASSSLMKAEQYF	TGTGCCAGCAGCTCATTGATGAAGGCCGAGCAGTACTTC
TRBV2	TRBJ1-5	.	few	CASSGEGSNQPQHF	TGTGCCAGCAGTGGGGAGGGAAGCAATCAGCCCCAGCATTTT
TRBV11-3	TRBJ1-6	.	.	CASSSGGPSPLHF	TGTGCCAGCAGCTCCGGGGGGCCGTCACCCCTCCACTTT
TRBV27	TRBJ2-7	TRBD1	.	CASSPWDRGRPYEQYF	TGTGCCAGCAGTCCATGGGACAGGGGGCGCCCCTACGAGCAGTACTTC
TRBV29-1	TRBJ1-1	.	.	CSVDDLTTEAFF	TGCAGCGTTGATGACTTAACTACTGAAGCTTTCTTT
TRBV15	TRBJ2-7	TRBD1	.	CATSRDLTGGYEQYF	TGTGCCACCAGCAGAGATCTTACAGGGGGTTACGAGCAGTACTTC
TRBV10-3	TRBJ2-3	.	.	CAIKEGRSTDTQYF	TGTGCCATCAAGGAGGGGCGAAGCACAGATACGCAGTATTTT
TRBV29-1	TRBJ2-5	.	.	CSVTGEETQYF	TGCAGCGTGACGGGGGAGGAGACCCAGTACTTC
TRBV27	TRBJ2-5	.	.	CASGGYQETQYF	TGTGCCAGTGGGGGGTACCAAGAGACCCAGTACTTC
TRBV6-5	TRBJ2-1	TRBD1	once	CASSYRDRDYNEQFF	TGTGCCAGCAGTTACCGGGACAGGGATTACAATGAGCAGTTCTTC
TRBV6-1	TRBJ1-5	.	.	CASSGVQPQHF	TGTGCCAGCAGTGGTGTTCAGCCCCAGCATTTT
TRBV9	TRBJ2-3	.	.	CASSPSIAETQYF	TGTGCCAGCAGCCCTTCGATTGCAGAGACGCAGTATTTT
TRBV29-1	TRBJ1-5	TRBD1	.	CSVDETGIDQPQHF	TGCAGCGTTGATGAGACAGGGATAGATCAGCCCCAGCATTTT
TRBV7-2	TRBJ1-5	TRBD1	few	CASSSTGNNQPQHF	TGTGCCAGCAGCTCGACAGGGAACAATCAGCCCCAGCATTTT
TRBV6-6	TRBJ2-7	.	.	CTSSYSRDVYEQYF	TGTACCAGCAGTTACTCGAGAGATGTCTACGAGCAGTACTTC
TRBV5-1	TRBJ2-5	.	.	CASSPHRETQYF	TGCGCCAGCAGCCCCCACCGGGAGACCCAGTACTTC
TRBV7-2	TRBJ2-3	TRBD2	.	CASSQLAGGTDTQYF	TGTGCCAGCAGCCAACTAGCGGGGGGCACAGATACGCAGTATTTT
TRBV5-4	TRBJ1-1	TRBD1	.	CASSLGDRNTEAFF	TGTGCCAGCAGCTTGGGGGACAGGAACACTGAAGCTTTCTTT
TRBV7-9	TRBJ1-2	.	medium-sized	CASSKLTGIHGYTF	TGTGCCAGCAGCAAACTAACAGGGATCCACGGCTACACCTTC
TRBV6-1	TRBJ1-1	TRBD1	.	CASIPLSTGHTEAFF	TGTGCCAGCATTCCCCTATCGACAGGGCACACTGAAGCTTTCTTT
TRBV7-7	TRBJ2-7	.	.	CASSLGPSYEQYF	TGTGCTAGCAGCCTCGGGCCTTCCTACGAGCAGTACTTC
TRBV6-1	TRBJ2-1	TRBD1	.	CASWDRGSNEQFF	TGTGCCAGTTGGGACAGGGGGAGTAATGAGCAGTTCTTC
TRBV15	TRBJ1-2	.	.	CATSRGGIGDGYTF	TGTGCCACCAGCAGAGGCGGAATTGGAGATGGCTACACCTTC
TRBV10-3	TRBJ2-2	TRBD2	.	CATLMTSGDLNTGELFF	TGTGCCACCCTTATGACTAGCGGGGACTTGAACACCGGGGAGCTGTTTTTT
TRBV6-1	TRBJ1-2	.	.	CASSERIRDSRGGYTF	TGTGCCAGCAGTGAACGTATTAGGGACTCACGGGGAGGCTACACCTTC
TRBV2	TRBJ2-1	TRBD1	.	CASRLRDSHNEQFF	TGTGCCAGCAGGCTCAGGGACAGCCACAATGAGCAGTTCTTC
TRBV10-1	TRBJ2-1	TRBD2	.	CASSDYSGGYNEQFF	TGCGCCAGCAGTGACTATAGCGGGGGCTACAATGAGCAGTTCTTC
TRBV6-6	TRBJ2-3	.	.	CASSTSDTQYF	TGTGCCAGCAGTACCTCAGATACGCAGTATTTT
TRBV5-1	TRBJ2-3	.	.	CASRRGTANTDTQYF	TGCGCCAGCCGTCGGGGGACAGCCAACACAGATACGCAGTATTTT
TRBV5-1	TRBJ2-2	TRBD2	few	CASSPGTSGGAGGELFF	TGCGCCAGCAGCCCCGGGACTAGCGGGGGGGCCGGCGGGGAGCTGTTTTTT
TRBV7-7	TRBJ2-2	.	few	CASSLKAANTGELFF	TGTGCCAGCAGCCTCAAGGCGGCGAACACCGGGGAGCTGTTTTTT
TRBV5-1	TRBJ1-2	TRBD1	.	CASSLVGTGGFYTF	TGCGCCAGCAGCTTGGTTGGGACAGGGGGCTTTTACACCTTC
TRBV9	TRBJ1-6	.	.	CASSVDAITNSPLHF	TGTGCCAGCAGCGTAGACGCCATAACTAATTCACCCCTCCACTTT
TRBV5-1	TRBJ1-3	.	.	CASSPRGDSGNTIYF	TGCGCCAGCAGCCCACGGGGGGACTCTGGAAACACCATATATTTT
TRBV10-3	TRBJ2-7	.	few	CAIGPRREQYF	TGTGCCATCGGACCTCGACGCGAGCAGTACTTC
TRBV7-9	TRBJ1-3	TRBD1	few	CASSRQGFSGNTIYF	TGTGCCAGCAGCCGACAGGGGTTCTCTGGAAACACCATATATTTT
TRBV7-9	TRBJ1-6	.	.	CASSLALIWQSPGDSPLHF	TGTGCCAGCAGCTTAGCGCTAATTTGGCAGTCCCCCGGTGATTCACCCCTCCACTTT